This TCR beta chain was observed in a study of T cell responses to AZD1222 COVID-19 vaccine. Regarding the study as a whole: Only a handful of AZD1222 recipients, more than five in all, had baseline seropositivity. A mostly white British donor set with more females was recruited, and clonal diversity was possibly underestimated. Spike-spanning, vaccine-associated CD4 TCRs were dominant at 160-218 and 743-854. Sampled repertoires all dated from after the peak T cell response.

The protocol was immunoSEQ multiplex PCR, while the TCRdb copy is restricted to in-frame clones and leaves out a portion. The data show roughly 200,000 clones, about 94% seen once. The germline V gene encodes CDR1 MNHEY and CDR2 SMNVEV (reference sequence). V lost 6 bases, J lost 0 bases, and 12 bases lay in between. CDR3 length: 15 residues. In regard to this clone: Its specificity is unknown.

The clonotype originates from an adult who received the MenACWY meningococcal vaccine as a control. Sample: peripheral blood, taken 28 days after the second dose of the MenACWY control vaccine. V and J are TRBV27 and TRBJ1-5, with a weak D call TRBD1 (5 bases). Here the CDR3 DNA reads TGTGCCAGCAGCCCTGGGGCAGATAGCAATCAGCCCCAGCATTTT. Protein: CASSPGADSNQPQHF.